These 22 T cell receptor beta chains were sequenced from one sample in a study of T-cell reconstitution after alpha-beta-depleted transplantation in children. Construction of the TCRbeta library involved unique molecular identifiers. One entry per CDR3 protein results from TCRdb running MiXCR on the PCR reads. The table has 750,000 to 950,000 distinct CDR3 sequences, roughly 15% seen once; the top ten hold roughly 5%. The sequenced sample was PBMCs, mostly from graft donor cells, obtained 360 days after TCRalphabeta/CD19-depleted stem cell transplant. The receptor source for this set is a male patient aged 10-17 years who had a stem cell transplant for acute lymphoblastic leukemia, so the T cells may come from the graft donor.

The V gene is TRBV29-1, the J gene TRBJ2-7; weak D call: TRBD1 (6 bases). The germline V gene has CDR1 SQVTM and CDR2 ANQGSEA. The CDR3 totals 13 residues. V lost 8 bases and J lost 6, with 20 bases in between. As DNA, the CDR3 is TGCAGCCCGAAGGGACACGGCCAGGGCGAGCAGTACTTC. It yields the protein CSPKGHGQGEQYF.

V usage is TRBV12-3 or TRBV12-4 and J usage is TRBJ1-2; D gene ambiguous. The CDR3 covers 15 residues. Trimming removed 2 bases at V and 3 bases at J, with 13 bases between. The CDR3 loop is CASSLLRVMDYGYTF. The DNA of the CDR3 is TGTGCCAGCAGTTTATTGAGGGTAATGGACTATGGCTACACCTTC.

The CDR3 DNA follows: TGCGCCAGCAGCTTGAGAGGGGCGATGTACGAGCAGTACTTC. This translates into CASSLRGAMYEQYF. The chain employs TRBV5-1 and TRBJ2-7; the D call may be TRBD1 or TRBD2 (5 bases each). CDR3 length equals 14 residues. Between the trimmed V and J ends, which lost 1 base and 4 bases, there was a span of 12 bases. Per the germline V gene, CDR1 is SGHRS and CDR2 is YFSETQ.

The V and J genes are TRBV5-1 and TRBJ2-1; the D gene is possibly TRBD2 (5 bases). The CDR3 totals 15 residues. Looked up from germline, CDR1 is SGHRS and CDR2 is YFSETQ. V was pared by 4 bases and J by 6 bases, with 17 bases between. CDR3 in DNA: TGCGCCAGCAGCCTCCCGGGAACGTGGGGCAATGAGCAGTTCTTC. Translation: CASSLPGTWGNEQFF.

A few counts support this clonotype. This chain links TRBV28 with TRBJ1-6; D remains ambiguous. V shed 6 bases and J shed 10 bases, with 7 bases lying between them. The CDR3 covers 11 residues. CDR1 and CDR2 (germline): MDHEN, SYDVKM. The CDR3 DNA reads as TGTGCCAGCAGCCATGACTCACCCCTCCACTTT. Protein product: CASSHDSPLHF.

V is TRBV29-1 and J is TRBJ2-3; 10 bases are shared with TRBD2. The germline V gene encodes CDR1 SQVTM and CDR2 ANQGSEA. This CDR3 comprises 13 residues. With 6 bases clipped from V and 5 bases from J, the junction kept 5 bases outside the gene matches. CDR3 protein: CSVAGLAVDTQYF. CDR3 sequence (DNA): TGCAGCGTAGCCGGACTAGCGGTAGATACGCAGTATTTT.

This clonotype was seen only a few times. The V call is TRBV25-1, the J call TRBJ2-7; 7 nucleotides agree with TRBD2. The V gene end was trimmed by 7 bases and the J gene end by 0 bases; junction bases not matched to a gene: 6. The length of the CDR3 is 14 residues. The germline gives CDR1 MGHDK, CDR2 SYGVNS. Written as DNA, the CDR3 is TGTGCCAGCACGCGGGGGAGCCTCTCCTACGAGCAGTACTTC. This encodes CASTRGSLSYEQYF.

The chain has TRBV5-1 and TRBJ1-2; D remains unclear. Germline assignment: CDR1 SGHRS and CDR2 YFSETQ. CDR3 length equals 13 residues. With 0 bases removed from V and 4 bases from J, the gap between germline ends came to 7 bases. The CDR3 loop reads CASSLAPIYGYTF. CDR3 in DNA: TGCGCCAGCAGCTTGGCACCGATCTATGGCTACACCTTC. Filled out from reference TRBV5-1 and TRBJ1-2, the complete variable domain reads KAGVTQTPRYLIKTRGQQVTLSCSPISGHRSVSWYQQTPGQGLQFLFEYFSETQRNKGNFPGRFSGRQFSNSRSEMNVSTLELGDSALYLCASSLAPIYGYTFGSGTRLTVV.

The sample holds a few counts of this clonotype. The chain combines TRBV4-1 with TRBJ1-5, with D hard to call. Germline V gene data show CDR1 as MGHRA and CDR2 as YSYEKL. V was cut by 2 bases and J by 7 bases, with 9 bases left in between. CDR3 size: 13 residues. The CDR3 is CASSQPGNQPQHF. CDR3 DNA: TGCGCCAGCAGCCAACCCGGGAACCAGCCCCAGCATTTT.

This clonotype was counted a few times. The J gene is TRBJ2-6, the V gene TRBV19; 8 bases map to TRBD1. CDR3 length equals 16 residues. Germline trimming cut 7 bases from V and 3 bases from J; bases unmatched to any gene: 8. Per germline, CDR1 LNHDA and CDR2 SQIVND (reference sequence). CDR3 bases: TGTGCCAGTACCAACTCCGGGACAGGTGGGGCCAACGTCCTGACTTTC. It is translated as CASTNSGTGGANVLTF. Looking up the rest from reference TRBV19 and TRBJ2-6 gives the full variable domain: DGGITQSPKYLFRKEGQNVTLSCEQNLNHDAMYWYRQDPGQGLRLIYYSQIVNDFQKGDIAEGYSVSREKKESFPLTVTSAQKNPTAFYLCASTNSGTGGANVLTFGAGSRLTVL.

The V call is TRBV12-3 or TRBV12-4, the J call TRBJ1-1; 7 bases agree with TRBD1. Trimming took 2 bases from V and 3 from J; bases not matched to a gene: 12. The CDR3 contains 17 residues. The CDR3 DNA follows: TGTGCCAGCAGTTTAAGGGGCATGACAGGGTTTGACACTGAAGCTTTCTTT. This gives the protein CASSLRGMTGFDTEAFF.

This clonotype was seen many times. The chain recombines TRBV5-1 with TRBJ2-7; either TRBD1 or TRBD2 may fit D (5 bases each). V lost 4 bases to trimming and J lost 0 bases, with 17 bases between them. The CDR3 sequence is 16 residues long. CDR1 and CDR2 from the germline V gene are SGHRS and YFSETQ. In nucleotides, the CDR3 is TGCGCCAGCAGCGTAAGGGACCTCCGAAACTCCTACGAGCAGTACTTC. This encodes CASSVRDLRNSYEQYF. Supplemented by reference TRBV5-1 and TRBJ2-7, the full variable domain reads KAGVTQTPRYLIKTRGQQVTLSCSPISGHRSVSWYQQTPGQGLQFLFEYFSETQRNKGNFPGRFSGRQFSNSRSEMNVSTLELGDSALYLCASSVRDLRNSYEQYFGPGTRLTVT.

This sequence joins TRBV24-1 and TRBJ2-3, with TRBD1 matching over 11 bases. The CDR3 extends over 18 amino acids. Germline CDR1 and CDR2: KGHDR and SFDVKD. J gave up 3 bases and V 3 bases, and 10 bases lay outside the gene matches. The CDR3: CATSDPPGTGGSTDTQYF. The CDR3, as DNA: TGTGCCACCAGTGATCCCCCCGGGACAGGGGGATCTACAGATACGCAGTATTTT.

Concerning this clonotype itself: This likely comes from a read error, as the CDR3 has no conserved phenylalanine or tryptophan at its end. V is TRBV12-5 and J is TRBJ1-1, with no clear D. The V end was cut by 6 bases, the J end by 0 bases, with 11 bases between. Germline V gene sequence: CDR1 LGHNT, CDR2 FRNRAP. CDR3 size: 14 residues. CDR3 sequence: CASGSGYMNTEAFS. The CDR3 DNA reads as TGTGCTAGTGGCTCAGGTTATATGAACACTGAAGCTTTCTCT.

The CDR3 sequence is CSADVGGTGNYNEQFF. The CDR3 DNA reads TGCAGTGCTGACGTGGGCGGGACAGGGAACTACAATGAGCAGTTCTTC. V and J are TRBV20-1 and TRBJ2-1; 9 nucleotides match TRBD1. The V gene end was trimmed by 5 bases and the J gene end by 3 bases; junction bases not matched to a gene: 11. This CDR3 comprises 16 residues. The germline gives CDR1 DFQATT, CDR2 SNEGSKA (reference sequence).

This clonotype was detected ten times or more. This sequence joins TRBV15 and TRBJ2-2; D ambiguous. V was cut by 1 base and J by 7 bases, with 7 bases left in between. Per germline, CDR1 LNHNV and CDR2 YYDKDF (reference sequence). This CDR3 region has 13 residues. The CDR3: CATSRGPDGELFF. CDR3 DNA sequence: TGTGCCACCAGCAGAGGTCCGGACGGGGAGCTGTTTTTT.

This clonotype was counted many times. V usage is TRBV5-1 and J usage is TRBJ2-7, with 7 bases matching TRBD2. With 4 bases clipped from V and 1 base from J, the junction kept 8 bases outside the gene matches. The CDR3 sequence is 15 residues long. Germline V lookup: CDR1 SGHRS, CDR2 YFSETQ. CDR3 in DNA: TGCGCCAGCAGCGTGGCCAGCGGGAAGTCCTACGAGCAGTACTTC. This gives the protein CASSVASGKSYEQYF.

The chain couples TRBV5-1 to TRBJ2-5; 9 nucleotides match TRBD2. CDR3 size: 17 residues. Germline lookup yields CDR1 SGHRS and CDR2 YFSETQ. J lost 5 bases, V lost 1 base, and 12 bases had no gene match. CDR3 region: CASSLFLSGRPGETQYF. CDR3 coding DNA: TGCGCCAGCAGCTTGTTCCTGAGCGGGAGGCCTGGGGAGACCCAGTACTTC.

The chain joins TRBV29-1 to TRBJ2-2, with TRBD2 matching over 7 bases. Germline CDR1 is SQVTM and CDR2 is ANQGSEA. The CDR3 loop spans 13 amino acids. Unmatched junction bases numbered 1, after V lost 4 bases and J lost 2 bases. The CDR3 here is CSVGGRNTGELFF. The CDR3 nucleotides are TGCAGCGTTGGCGGGAGAAACACCGGGGAGCTGTTTTTT.

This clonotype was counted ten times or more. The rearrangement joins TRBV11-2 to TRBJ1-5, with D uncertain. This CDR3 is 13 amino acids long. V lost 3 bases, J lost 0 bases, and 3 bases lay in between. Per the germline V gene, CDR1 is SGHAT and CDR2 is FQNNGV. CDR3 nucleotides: TGTGCCAGCAGCTTTTATAGCAATCAGCCCCAGCATTTT. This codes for CASSFYSNQPQHF. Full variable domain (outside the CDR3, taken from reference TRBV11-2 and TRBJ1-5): EAGVAQSPRYKIIEKRQSVAFWCNPISGHATLYWYQQILGQGPKLLIQFQNNGVVDDSQLPKDRFSAERLKGVDSTLKIQPAKLEDSAVYLCASSFYSNQPQHFGDGTRLSIL.

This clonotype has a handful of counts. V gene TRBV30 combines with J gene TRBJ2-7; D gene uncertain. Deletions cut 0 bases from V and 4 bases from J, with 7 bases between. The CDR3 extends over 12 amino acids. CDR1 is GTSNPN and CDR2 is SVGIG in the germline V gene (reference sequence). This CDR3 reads CAWSVMVYEQYF. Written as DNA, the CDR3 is TGTGCCTGGAGTGTAATGGTATACGAGCAGTACTTC.

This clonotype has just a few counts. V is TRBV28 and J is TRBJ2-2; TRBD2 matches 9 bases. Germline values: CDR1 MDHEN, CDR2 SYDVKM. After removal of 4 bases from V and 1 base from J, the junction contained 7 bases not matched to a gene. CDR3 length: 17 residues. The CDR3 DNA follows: TGTGCCAGCAGTTATCAGAGACTAGCGGTGAACACCGGGGAGCTGTTTTTT. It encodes CASSYQRLAVNTGELFF.